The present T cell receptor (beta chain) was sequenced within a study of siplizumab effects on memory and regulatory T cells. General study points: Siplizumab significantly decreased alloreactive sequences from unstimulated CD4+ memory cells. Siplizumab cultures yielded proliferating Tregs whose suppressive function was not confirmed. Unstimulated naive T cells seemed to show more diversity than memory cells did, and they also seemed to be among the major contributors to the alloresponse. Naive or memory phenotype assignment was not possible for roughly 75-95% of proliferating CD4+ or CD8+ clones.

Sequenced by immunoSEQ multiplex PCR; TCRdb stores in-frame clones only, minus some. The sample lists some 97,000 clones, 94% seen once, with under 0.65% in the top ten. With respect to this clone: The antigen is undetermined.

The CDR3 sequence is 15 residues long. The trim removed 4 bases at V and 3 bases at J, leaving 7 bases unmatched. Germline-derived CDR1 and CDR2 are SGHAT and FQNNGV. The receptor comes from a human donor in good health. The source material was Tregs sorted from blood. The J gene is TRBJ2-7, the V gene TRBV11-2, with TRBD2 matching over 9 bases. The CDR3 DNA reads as TGTGCCAGCAGCTCACAACCACTAGCGGGCTACGAGCAGTACTTC. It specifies CASSSQPLAGYEQYF.